The entry below gives a single T cell receptor (beta chain) sequence along with its context. Antigen: not known. The junction departs from the called germline gene at one end, perhaps through a read error. TCR beta cDNA libraries included unique molecular identifiers. A single record per CDR3 protein comes from TCRdb applying MiXCR to the PCR reads. Of roughly 800,000 distinct CDR3 sequences detected, roughly 29% appear once; the ten largest clones hold more than 0.55%. The data originate from a study of post-analysis software for immune sequencing data. Broader study findings: Controls showed lower frequencies than patients for several TRBV segments, and TRBV5-6, TRBV5-1 and TRBV20-1 were among these.

The CDR3 length is 15 residues. Germline loops: CDR1 KGHSH, CDR2 LQKENI. This rearrangement joins TRBV18 to TRBJ2-1, with 7 nucleotides matching TRBD1. The clonotype was recovered from a girl aged 10 to 17 with multiple sclerosis. The sequenced material came from blood. CDR3 residues: CASSLDSSIGGEQLF. The CDR3 DNA reads as TGTGCCAGCTCGCTGGACAGTTCAATAGGGGGCGAGCAGCTCTTC.